Shown below are 32 T cell receptor beta chains from a single sample sequenced in a study of T cells in Graves' hyperthyroidism and ophthalmopathy. What was amplified from RNA transcripts were TCR beta CDR3 regions. HTBI primers were used for first-round RT-PCR of the TCR CDR3. TCRdb independently ran MiXCR on the multiplex PCR reads; one entry per CDR3 protein. The data contain some 440,000 distinct CDR3 sequences, 15% to 18% of them singletons. The sample was blood. Receptor source: a young woman with Graves' hyperthyroidism.

This clonotype has ten or more counts. The chain has TRBV27 and TRBJ2-5; 9 nucleotides align to TRBD2. Per germline, CDR1 MNHEY and CDR2 SMNVEV (reference sequence). The CDR3 consists of 16 residues. J was trimmed by 3 bases and V by 5 bases; bases with no gene match: 10. Here the CDR3 reads CASSPIGSGGEETQYF. The CDR3 coding sequence is TGTGCCAGCAGTCCAATAGGTAGCGGGGGTGAAGAGACCCAGTACTTC.

This clonotype was seen repeatedly, ten times or more. V and J are TRBV12-3 or TRBV12-4 and TRBJ1-1; D gene ambiguous. The CDR3 sequence is 13 residues long. The V end lost 3 bases, the J end lost 0 bases, and 5 bases lay between the germline ends. The CDR3 reads CASSFRMNTEAFF. The DNA of the CDR3 is TGTGCCAGCAGTTTTCGAATGAACACTGAAGCTTTCTTT.

This clonotype came up many times. J is TRBJ2-2 and V is TRBV2; 7 bases are a match to TRBD1. This CDR3 is 14 amino acids long. Germline V gene lookup returns CDR1 SNHLY and CDR2 FYNNEI. The V and J ends lost 6 bases and 7 bases, in that order; junction bases with no gene match: 8. The CDR3 sequence: CASRPTGEVGELFF. CDR3 sequence (DNA): TGTGCCAGCAGGCCCACAGGGGAAGTCGGGGAGCTGTTTTTT. The full variable domain, completed using reference TRBV2 and TRBJ2-2, is EPEVTQTPSHQVTQMGQEVILRCVPISNHLYFYWYRQILGQKVEFLVSFYNNEISEKSEIFDDQFSVERPDGSNFTLKIRSTKLEDSAMYFCASRPTGEVGELFFGEGSRLTVL.

At least ten counts were recorded for this clonotype. The chain employs TRBV18 and TRBJ1-1; no clear D. In germline, CDR1 is KGHSH, CDR2 LQKENI. The length of the CDR3 is 14 residues. Trimming took off 1 base at V and 4 bases at J, with 10 bases between the two ends. This CDR3 is CASSPLPVSTEAFF. DNA of the CDR3: TGTGCCAGCTCACCACTCCCCGTGAGCACTGAAGCTTTCTTT.

J is TRBJ2-5 and V is TRBV2; 7 bases align to TRBD2. This CDR3 has 14 residues. CDR1 SNHLY and CDR2 FYNNEI come from the germline V gene. J was trimmed by 4 bases and V by 6 bases; bases with no gene match: 8. Here the CDR3 reads CASSGDYSRETQYF. The CDR3 nucleotides are TGTGCCAGCAGCGGGGACTACTCGCGAGAGACCCAGTACTTC.

The gene calls are TRBV12-3 or TRBV12-4 and TRBJ2-7; possibly TRBD1 for D (6 bases). The CDR3 is made up of 16 amino acids. V was shortened by 5 bases and J by 2 bases, with 19 bases between the two germline ends. The CDR3 here is CASSQSGTRHTYEQYF. DNA for the CDR3: TGTGCCAGCAGTCAATCCGGGACAAGGCATACCTACGAGCAGTACTTC.

This clonotype was seen at least ten times. V is TRBV12-3 or TRBV12-4 and J is TRBJ1-1; 9 bases match TRBD1. CDR3 length equals 14 residues. Germline trimming cut 7 bases from V and 1 base from J; bases unmatched to any gene: 4. The CDR3 here is CASKRTGANTEAFF. Here the CDR3 DNA reads TGTGCCAGCAAAAGGACAGGGGCGAACACTGAAGCTTTCTTT.

This clonotype was observed a few times. This chain uses TRBV9 with TRBJ2-3; 8 bases line up with TRBD2. The CDR3 consists of 16 residues. The junction had 6 bases not matched to a gene; V was cut back by 0 bases and J by 3 bases. The germline V gene encodes CDR1 SGDLS and CDR2 YYNGEE. Here the CDR3 reads CASSVGSGLGTDTQYF. The CDR3 nucleotides are TGTGCCAGCAGCGTAGGTTCGGGACTAGGTACAGATACGCAGTATTTT.

This rearrangement joins TRBV6-5 to TRBJ2-3; possible D gene TRBD2, 6 bases. The V gene's germline CDR1 is MNHEY and CDR2 SVGAGI. Between the trimmed V and J ends, which lost 2 bases and 0 bases, there was a span of 12 bases. CDR3 length: 16 amino acids. CDR3 bases: TGTGCCAGCAGTTACCGGCCTGGGACTAGCACAGATACGCAGTATTTT. It yields the protein CASSYRPGTSTDTQYF.

About this clonotype: This may arise from a read error, as a much more abundant clone is one base away. The rearrangement joins TRBV3-1 to TRBJ2-2, with 7 bases fitting TRBD2. CDR3 length: 17 amino acids. Trimming removed 4 bases from V and 7 bases from J; junction bases left unmatched: 15. CDR1 is LGHDT, CDR2 YNNKEL, per germline (reference sequence). The CDR3 region has the DNA TGTGCCAGCAGCCCCCCTATTGCGGGGGTAGGGATCGGGGAGCTGTTTTTT. Amino acid sequence: CASSPPIAGVGIGELFF.

The chain uses TRBV18 and TRBJ1-6; D not resolved. The CDR3 contains 16 residues. The ends were cut back, 3 bases at V and 0 bases at J, with 9 bases in the middle. Germline V lookup: CDR1 KGHSH, CDR2 LQKENI. CDR3 residues: CASSPGGRSYNSPLHF. CDR3 bases: TGTGCCAGCTCACCGGGCGGACGCTCCTATAATTCACCCCTCCACTTT. The full variable domain, rest sourced from reference TRBV18 and TRBJ1-6, is NAGVMQNPRHLVRRRGQEARLRCSPMKGHSHVYWYRQLPEEGLKFMVYLQKENIIDESGMPKERFSAEFPKEGPSILRIQQVVRGDSAAYFCASSPGGRSYNSPLHFGNGTRLTVT.

The genes are TRBV4-3 and TRBJ2-1; 11 positions agree with TRBD2. Per germline, CDR1 LGHNA and CDR2 YSLEER. CDR3 length: 18 residues. After removal of 3 bases from V and 7 bases from J, the junction contained 14 bases not matched to a gene. The CDR3 protein is CASSQSGLAGGAGNEQFF. The CDR3 nucleotides read TGCGCCAGCAGCCAGTCGGGGCTAGCGGGGGGCGCGGGGAATGAGCAGTTCTTC.

This clonotype was seen a few times. One junction end does not reproduce the germline sequence, and a read error may be involved. The chain is built from TRBV6-1 and TRBJ2-3, with 10 bases that match TRBD2. The CDR3 runs 14 residues. Per the germline V gene, CDR1 is MNHNS and CDR2 is SASEGT. Here the CDR3 reads CASSKAGGPDTQYF. CDR3 DNA sequence: TGTGCCAGCAGTAAAGCGGGAGGGCCGGATACGCAGTATTTT.

The rearrangement links TRBV28 to TRBJ1-2, with 9 positions matching TRBD1. The CDR3 consists of 14 residues. CDR1 is MDHEN, CDR2 SYDVKM, per germline. V lost 4 bases and J lost 6; bases outside the gene matches: 6. The CDR3 DNA reads as TGTGCCAGCAGTTACCGGGACAGGGTTAATGGCTACACCTTC. It translates to CASSYRDRVNGYTF.

The chain links TRBV24-1 to TRBJ1-5, with D possibly TRBD1 on 6 matching bases. CDR1 and CDR2 from the germline V gene are KGHDR and SFDVKD. With 5 bases removed from V and 0 bases from J, the gap between germline ends came to 13 bases. The CDR3 consists of 16 residues. The CDR3 here is CATSGSQQGSNQPQHF. The CDR3 nucleotides are TGTGCCACCAGTGGTTCGCAACAGGGTAGCAATCAGCCCCAGCATTTT.

This clonotype was seen ten or more times. This rearrangement joins TRBV7-9 to TRBJ2-3; 9 nucleotides align to TRBD2. CDR3 size: 17 residues. Germline trimming cut 1 base from V and 5 bases from J; bases unmatched to any gene: 10. From germline, CDR1 is SEHNR and CDR2 FQNEAQ (reference sequence). The CDR3 region has the DNA TGTGCCAGCAGCTTAGGACTAGCGGTCCAGGTCGGAGATACGCAGTATTTT. This gives the protein CASSLGLAVQVGDTQYF.

This clonotype has ten or more counts. This chain links TRBV6-5 with TRBJ2-5; D is perhaps TRBD1 (6 bases). Germline V gene sequence: CDR1 MNHEY, CDR2 SVGAGI. The CDR3 runs 12 residues. Trimming removed 2 bases at V and 5 bases at J, with 6 bases between. The CDR3: CASSYTGETQYF. The CDR3 DNA reads as TGTGCCAGCAGTTACACAGGGGAGACCCAGTACTTC.

This clonotype has only a few counts. The chain combines TRBV19 with TRBJ1-5; D is possibly TRBD1 (5 bases). Germline lookup yields CDR1 LNHDA and CDR2 SQIVND (reference sequence). Trimming took off 4 bases at V and 6 bases at J, with 13 bases between the two ends. There are 14 residues in the CDR3. The CDR3: CASSTTALGQPQHF. Written as DNA, the CDR3 is TGTGCCAGTAGTACGACAGCGCTCGGTCAGCCCCAGCATTTT.

Concerning this clonotype itself: Here the CDR3 omits its conserved ending phenylalanine or tryptophan, so a read error is the likely source. The V gene is TRBV5-4, the J gene TRBJ1-1; no clear D. Germline V gene lookup returns CDR1 SGHNT and CDR2 YYREEE (reference sequence). The CDR3 totals 14 residues. V shed 2 bases and J shed 0 bases, with 8 bases lying between them. The CDR3, as DNA: TGTGCCAGCAGCTTCGGACCGCTGAACACTGAAGCTTTCCTT. Its protein product is CASSFGPLNTEAFL.

The CDR3 loop is CASSEQGGADTQYF. The CDR3 DNA reads TGTGCCAGCAGTGAACAGGGTGGGGCTGATACGCAGTATTTT. The J gene is TRBJ2-3, the V gene TRBV6-1; tentatively, D is TRBD1 (5 bases). V dropped 2 bases and J dropped 6 bases, with 12 bases sitting between them. The CDR3 extends over 14 amino acids. Germline V CDR1 and CDR2: MNHNS, SASEGT.

In this sample, this clonotype turned up many times. The chain combines TRBV28 with TRBJ2-5, with 8 nucleotides matching TRBD1. This CDR3 spans 14 amino acids. V was pared by 6 bases and J by 2 bases, with 5 bases of the junction left unmatched. Germline V lookup: CDR1 MDHEN, CDR2 SYDVKM. The CDR3 coding sequence is TGTGCCAGCAGGATGGGACAGGCACAAGAGACCCAGTACTTC. Its translation: CASRMGQAQETQYF.

This clonotype was seen repeatedly, ten times or more. CDR3 in amino acids: CASSHGWRDPLNSPLHF. CDR3 coding DNA: TGTGCCAGCAGCCACGGGTGGAGGGATCCCCTTAATTCACCCCTCCACTTT. The rearrangement uses TRBV7-2 and TRBJ1-6; D unclear. V was trimmed by 5 bases and J by 6 bases, leaving 20 bases between them. CDR1 and CDR2 from the germline V gene are SGHTA and FQGNSA. The CDR3 runs to 17 residues.

This clonotype has at least ten counts. The chain couples TRBV9 to TRBJ1-4, with D possibly TRBD1 on 5 matching bases. V was shortened by 4 bases and J by 7 bases, with 14 bases between the two germline ends. In germline, CDR1 is SGDLS, CDR2 YYNGEE. This CDR3 region has 14 residues. The CDR3 spells CASSLGARSEKLFF. The CDR3 nucleotides read TGTGCCAGCAGCCTAGGGGCGAGGAGTGAAAAACTGTTTTTT.

CDR3 region: CASSPFGLAGSTGELFF. The CDR3 DNA sequence: TGTGCCAGCAGCCCATTCGGACTAGCGGGAAGTACCGGGGAGCTGTTTTTT. The chain couples TRBV4-2 to TRBJ2-2; 12 bases line up with TRBD2. CDR1 is LGHNA, CDR2 YNFKEQ, per germline. CDR3 length: 17 residues. V was clipped by 4 bases and J by 5 bases; unmatched bases: 8.

This clonotype was seen more than once but under ten times. The J gene is TRBJ2-1, the V gene TRBV3-1; D call uncertain. With 3 bases removed from V and 7 bases from J, the gap between germline ends came to 7 bases. Looked up from germline, CDR1 is LGHDT and CDR2 is YNNKEL (reference sequence). This CDR3 is built from 12 residues. Here the CDR3 DNA reads TGTGCCAGCAGCCATGCCGGGAATGAGCAGTTCTTC. This gives the protein CASSHAGNEQFF.

In this sample, this clonotype turned up many times. J is TRBJ2-3 and V is TRBV7-9; 7 bases fit TRBD1. Trimming took 1 base from V and 1 from J; bases not matched to a gene: 2. CDR3 length: 15 residues. Germline CDR1 reads SEHNR; CDR2 reads FQNEAQ (reference sequence). CDR3 DNA: TGTGCCAGCAGCTTAGTTGGGACAGGCACAGATACGCAGTATTTT. It codes for CASSLVGTGTDTQYF.

V gene TRBV7-9 combines with J gene TRBJ2-3; TRBD2 matches 7 bases. The V gene end was trimmed by 2 bases and the J gene end by 6 bases; junction bases not matched to a gene: 2. CDR3 size: 13 residues. CDR1 and CDR2 from the germline V gene are SEHNR and FQNEAQ (reference sequence). CDR3 nucleotides: TGTGCCAGCAGCTTACAGGGAGGGGATACGCAGTATTTT. Protein product: CASSLQGGDTQYF.

This clonotype was detected only a few times. J is TRBJ1-1 and V is TRBV10-3; D call uncertain. The germline V gene encodes CDR1 ENHRY and CDR2 SYGVKD. The CDR3 contains 13 residues. Trimming shortened V by 4 bases and J by 3 bases, and 9 bases separated the two germline ends. CDR3 in DNA: TGTGCCATCAGTGTAGGGCACTACACTGAAGCTTTCTTT. It translates to CAISVGHYTEAFF.

This clonotype was observed at least ten times. The chain joins TRBV20-1 to TRBJ2-3; D gene ambiguous. The CDR3 is 14 residues long. Germline V CDR1 and CDR2: DFQATT, SNEGSKA (reference sequence). The CDR3 loop reads CSVRPARGTDTQYF. In nucleotides, the CDR3 is TGCAGCGTGCGACCGGCTAGAGGCACAGATACGCAGTATTTT.

This clonotype showed up many times. This chain links TRBV7-3 with TRBJ2-1, with 10 bases lining up with TRBD2. V was clipped by 2 bases and J by 4 bases; unmatched bases: 2. The CDR3 contains 15 residues. Germline assignment: CDR1 SGHTA and CDR2 FQGTGA. The DNA for the CDR3 is TGTGCCAGCAGCTTACAAGCGGGAGGGTACAATGAGCAGTTCTTC. It specifies CASSLQAGGYNEQFF.

This clonotype was seen repeatedly, ten times or more. The V gene is TRBV20-1, the J gene TRBJ2-5; 9 bases are shared with TRBD2. Losses at the gene ends were 1 base for V and 4 bases for J; bases not matched to a gene: 16. Germline lookup yields CDR1 DFQATT and CDR2 SNEGSKA (reference sequence). The CDR3 sequence is 18 residues long. The CDR3 DNA sequence: TGCAGTGCTAGAGCTCCCCCCCGGCGGGAGGGGATATCAGAGACCCAGTACTTC. It is translated as CSARAPPRREGISETQYF.

The V and J genes are TRBV27 and TRBJ2-7, with D perhaps TRBD1 or TRBD2 (5 bases each). The CDR3 contains 17 residues. Germline V gene lookup returns CDR1 MNHEY and CDR2 SMNVEV (reference sequence). The ends were cut back, 2 bases at V and 3 bases at J, with 20 bases in the middle. CDR3 in amino acids: CASSLPLLRDGGYEQYF. DNA for the CDR3: TGTGCCAGCAGTTTACCCCTACTCCGGGACGGAGGCTACGAGCAGTACTTC.